Listed below are T cell receptor beta chains from one sample, sequenced in a study of blood T cell repertoires in COVID-19. The data were produced by immunoSEQ multiplex PCR, yet TCRdb's version contains in-frame clones alone and is incomplete. The sample lists over 350,000 clones, 88% occurring once. Sequencing input: PBMCs or T cells enriched from blood (not recorded which). These receptors came from a woman aged 25 to 39 with acute COVID-19. Both conserved end residues are part of each CDR3. A D gene is named only where the DNA matches it firmly. Only part of the rows carry a size: once, few, many, or a class if the clone is expanded.

TRBD1	TRBV2	14	-	TRBJ1-5	TGTGCCAGCAGCGCCGGACAGGGAGGTCAGCCCCAGCATTTT	CASSAGQGGQPQHF
TRBD1	TRBV5-6	14	-	TRBJ2-5	TGTGCCAGCACCCCGAGGGGGCGGTGGGAGACCCAGTACTTC	CASTPRGRWETQYF
-	TRBV18	15	few	TRBJ1-4	TGTGCCAGCTCAAGGGGACTCACCGAGGGTGAAAAACTGTTTTTT	CASSRGLTEGEKLFF
TRBD1	TRBV5-6	16	-	TRBJ1-1	TGTGCCAGCAGCTTGTCACGGACAGGGATAAGCACTGAAGCTTTCTTT	CASSLSRTGISTEAFF
-	TRBV7-3	14	-	TRBJ2-7	TGTGCCAGCAGCCCCGGCGGGGATTCCTACGAGCAGTACTTC	CASSPGGDSYEQYF
-	TRBV9	16	-	TRBJ2-1	TGTGCCAGCAGCGTAACACCGGCAGTGGAGTACAATGAGCAGTTCTTC	CASSVTPAVEYNEQFF
-	TRBV13	15	-	TRBJ1-2	TGTGCCAGCAGCGGGTGGACAGTAGCTAACTATGGCTACACCTTC	CASSGWTVANYGYTF
TRBD1	TRBV25-1	14	-	TRBJ1-1	TGTGCCAGCGGGACAGGGGGCAAGAACACTGAAGCTTTCTTT	CASGTGGKNTEAFF
-	TRBV19	15	-	TRBJ1-1	TGTGCCAGTAGAAACGGGGTCTCTATGAACACTGAAGCTTTCTTT	CASRNGVSMNTEAFF
TRBD1	TRBV5-1	13	-	TRBJ2-4	TGCGCCAGCAGAGGGGGCGGAGTGGACATTCAGTACTTC	CASRGGGVDIQYF
TRBD2	TRBV28	19	-	TRBJ2-1	TGTGCCAGCAGTTTAGCCCCCTTTAAACTAGCGGGGTTTTACAATGAGCAGTTCTTC	CASSLAPFKLAGFYNEQFF
-	TRBV7-2	16	-	TRBJ2-3	TGTGCCAGCAGGTTAGCCGGCGGGGTGAGCACAGATACGCAGTATTTT	CASRLAGGVSTDTQYF
TRBD1	TRBV5-4	16	-	TRBJ1-1	TGTGCCAGCAGCCGGGCCGGGACAGGGGTCAATACTGAAGCTTTCTTT	CASSRAGTGVNTEAFF
TRBD2	TRBV7-3	15	-	TRBJ2-1	TGTGCCAGCACCGCCTCGGCGGGGGGCTTTAATGAGCAGTTCTTC	CASTASAGGFNEQFF
-	TRBV6-5	13	-	TRBJ2-3	TGTGCCACAAAACAGCCCCCAGGTGATACGCAGTATTTT	CATKQPPGDTQYF
-	TRBV12-3/TRBV12-4	13	-	TRBJ2-7	TGTGCCAGCAGTGACAGATTAAACTACGAGCAGTACTTC	CASSDRLNYEQYF
-	TRBV19	15	once	TRBJ1-6	TGTGCCAGTAGTATCGGGGCAGGGGTCTTATCACCCCTCCACTTT	CASSIGAGVLSPLHF
TRBD1	TRBV6-4	15	-	TRBJ1-1	TGTGCCAGCAGTGAGACGACAGGGACGAACACTGAAGCTTTCTTT	CASSETTGTNTEAFF
TRBD2	TRBV19	16	-	TRBJ2-1	TGTGCCAGTAGTACTCGGGGACTAGCGGGGTACAATGAGCAGTTCTTC	CASSTRGLAGYNEQFF
TRBD2	TRBV7-3	15	-	TRBJ2-1	TGTGCCAGCAGCTTCCTCGGACTAGCGGGGGACGAGCAGTTCTTC	CASSFLGLAGDEQFF
TRBD2	TRBV7-2	16	-	TRBJ2-1	TGTGCCAGCAGCCCCGGACTAGCGGGATCCTACAATGAGCAGTTCTTC	CASSPGLAGSYNEQFF
TRBD2	TRBV5-4	15	-	TRBJ2-1	TGTGCCAGCAGCCAAGACCTCCGGGGAGGGAATGAGCAGTTCTTC	CASSQDLRGGNEQFF
TRBD2	TRBV6-5	15	-	TRBJ2-7	TGTGCCAGCACTCCTAGCGGGGGGGTTCTCTACGAGCAGTACTTC	CASTPSGGVLYEQYF
TRBD1	TRBV19	16	-	TRBJ1-4	TGTGCCAGTAGTTCATCAGGGGGCAGGGGAAATGAAAAACTGTTTTTT	CASSSSGGRGNEKLFF
TRBD1	TRBV5-1	14	-	TRBJ2-7	TGCGCCAGCAGCTTGACAGGGGGCCTCTACGAGCAGTACTTC	CASSLTGGLYEQYF
-	TRBV4-3	15	-	TRBJ2-7	TGCGCCAGCAGCCAAGGGGTAGGGGACTCGGACGAGCAGTACTTC	CASSQGVGDSDEQYF
TRBD1	TRBV30	15	-	TRBJ1-2	TGTGCCTGGAGTGCTAAGAAGGGACAGGGGCGAGGCTACACCTTC	CAWSAKKGQGRGYTF
TRBD2	TRBV10-3	15	-	TRBJ2-2	TGTGCCATCAGTGAGGTCGGGGGGGCCACCGGGGAGCTGTTTTTT	CAISEVGGATGELFF
-	TRBV6-5	13	-	TRBJ1-5	TGTGCCAGCAGCCCCAGCGTCGCTCAGCCCCAGCATTTT	CASSPSVAQPQHF
-	TRBV21-1	13	many	TRBJ1-4	TGTGCCAGCAGCCGGGGATATATTGAAAAACTGTTTTTT	CASSRGYIEKLFF
TRBD2	TRBV27	15	-	TRBJ2-1	TGTGCCAGCAGTTTAGCTAGCGGGGCATACAATGAGCAGTTCTTC	CASSLASGAYNEQFF
-	TRBV10-1	14	-	TRBJ1-1	TGCGCCAGCAGTGAGTCGGGCAGGGAACATGAAGCTTTCTTT	CASSESGREHEAFF
TRBD2	TRBV12-3/TRBV12-4	13	once	TRBJ2-1	TGTGCCAGCAGTCGGGGGGTGTACAATGAGCAGTTCTTC	CASSRGVYNEQFF
-	TRBV6-5	15	-	TRBJ1-6	TGTGCCAGCAGCCCCGGAGGGAGATATAATTCACCCCTCCACTTT	CASSPGGRYNSPLHF
-	TRBV6-5	13	-	TRBJ2-5	TGTGCCAGCAGCCCGAACCGAGGAGAGACCCAGTACTTC	CASSPNRGETQYF
TRBD2	TRBV3-1/TRBV3-2	13	-	TRBJ2-7	TGTGCCAGCAGCCAAGTAGCGGGGGGCGAGCAGTACTTC	CASSQVAGGEQYF
TRBD1	TRBV19	16	once	TRBJ2-3	TGTGCCAGTAGTATCCGGTCGGCAGGGGGTACAGATACGCAGTATTTT	CASSIRSAGGTDTQYF
TRBD1	TRBV15	15	-	TRBJ1-2	TGTGCCACAGCAAACCACGTGGGACAGGGCTATGGCTACACCTTC	CATANHVGQGYGYTF
-	TRBV7-2	13	-	TRBJ2-1	TGTGCCAGCAGCTTAGGTCAGTACAATGAGCAGTTCTTC	CASSLGQYNEQFF
-	TRBV4-2	15	-	TRBJ1-5	TGTGCCAGCACCCTTACAGGGTATAGCAATCAGCCCCAGCATTTT	CASTLTGYSNQPQHF
-	TRBV5-1	16	-	TRBJ2-1	TGCGCCAGCAGCTTGGGTGGGGCGGGGAGCTACAATGAGCAGTTCTTC	CASSLGGAGSYNEQFF
-	TRBV5-1	15	once	TRBJ2-2	TGCGCCAGCAGCCCCCTCACAGCGAACACCGGGGAGCTGTTTTTT	CASSPLTANTGELFF
TRBD2	TRBV7-3	16	few	TRBJ2-1	TGTGCCAGCAGCTTAAGCGGGGGGAGCTCCTACAATGAGCAGTTCTTC	CASSLSGGSSYNEQFF
TRBD2	TRBV10-1	16	-	TRBJ2-5	TGCGCCAGCAGTGATGGTCATAGCGGGCGGCAAGAGACCCAGTACTTC	CASSDGHSGRQETQYF
-	TRBV7-2	15	-	TRBJ1-6	TGTGCCAGCAGCCCTTTCAGCTCCTATAATTCACCCCTCCACTTT	CASSPFSSYNSPLHF
-	TRBV2	16	once	TRBJ1-3	TGTGCCAGCAGTGAAGTTGGGACTGATTCTGGAAACACCATATATTTT	CASSEVGTDSGNTIYF
-	TRBV7-2	14	-	TRBJ2-5	TGTGCCAGCAGCCCCGGACAGTTCCAAGAGACCCAGTACTTC	CASSPGQFQETQYF
-	TRBV7-9	16	-	TRBJ1-6	TGTGCCAGCAGCCCAATATCGACAGGAATCAGGTCACCCCTCCACTTT	CASSPISTGIRSPLHF
-	TRBV19	15	-	TRBJ1-3	TGTGCCAGTAGTATAGGTGGACTCTCTGGAAACACCATATATTTT	CASSIGGLSGNTIYF
-	TRBV7-9	14	-	TRBJ2-4	TGTGCCAGCAGCACCCAGCCACTAGTTCTCATTCAGTACTTC	CASSTQPLVLIQYF
-	TRBV2	17	once	TRBJ2-7	TGTGCCAGCAGTGAATTTTTCGGGTCCCAGACCTCCTACGAGCAGTACTTC	CASSEFFGSQTSYEQYF
TRBD2	TRBV27	16	-	TRBJ2-2	TGTGCCAGCAGTTTTAGCGGGGGGGGACCCACCGGGGAGCTGTTTTTT	CASSFSGGGPTGELFF
TRBD1	TRBV15	15	-	TRBJ1-4	TGTGCCACCAGCAGAAGACAGGGGGCTGGTGAAAAACTGTTTTTT	CATSRRQGAGEKLFF
TRBD1	TRBV19	15	-	TRBJ1-2	TGTGCCACTAGGGAGGACAGGGGCGTGCAATATGGCTACACCTTC	CATREDRGVQYGYTF